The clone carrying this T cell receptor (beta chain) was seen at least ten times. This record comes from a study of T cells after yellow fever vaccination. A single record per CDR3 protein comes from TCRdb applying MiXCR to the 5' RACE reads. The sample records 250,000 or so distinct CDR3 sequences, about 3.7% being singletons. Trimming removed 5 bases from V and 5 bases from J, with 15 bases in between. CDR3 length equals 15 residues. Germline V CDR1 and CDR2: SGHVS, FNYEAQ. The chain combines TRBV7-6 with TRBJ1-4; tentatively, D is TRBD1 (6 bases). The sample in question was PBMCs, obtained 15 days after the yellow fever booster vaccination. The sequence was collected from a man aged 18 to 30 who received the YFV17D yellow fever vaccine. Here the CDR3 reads CASSPSWGGNEKLFF. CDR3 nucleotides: TGTGCCAGCAGCCCCTCCTGGGGGGGCAATGAAAAACTGTTTTTT.